A single sample gave rise to the 9 T cell receptor beta chains below, sequenced in a study of CD8 T cells in ankylosing spondylitis. Findings and limits, study-wide: Ankylosing spondylitis blood appeared to be characterized by a TCR beta motif of several highly homologous variants.

Which antigens these TCRs recognize remains unknown. Via MiXCR, TCRdb re-called the 5' RACE reads, giving one row per CDR3 protein. The profile covers about 420,000 distinct CDR3 sequences, with 20% to 25% appearing a single time and about 16% taken by the ten largest. Sample: blood, either unsorted or a sorted T cell fraction (not recorded which). These receptors originate from a male donor with ankylosing spondylitis.

The V and J genes are TRBV29-1 and TRBJ2-7, with D perhaps matching TRBD1 (5 bases). CDR1 is SQVTM and CDR2 is ANQGSEA in the germline V gene. The CDR3 has 15 residues. Trimming pared 5 bases from V and 4 bases from J, leaving 21 bases between. The CDR3 protein is CSVKVGQGKSYEQYF. CDR3 bases: TGCAGCGTTAAAGTGGGGCAGGGAAAGTCGTACGAGCAGTACTTC.

There are a few counts of this clonotype. The chain couples TRBV28 to TRBJ2-7; possible D gene TRBD1, 6 bases. Looked up from germline, CDR1 is MDHEN and CDR2 is SYDVKM. The CDR3 covers 16 residues. V was pared by 4 bases and J by 6 bases, with 22 bases between. Here the CDR3 DNA reads TGTGCCAGCAGTTCCCGCGCCCGGACAGTCTCTCTCGAGCAGTACTTC. Amino acids: CASSSRARTVSLEQYF.

The chain recombines TRBV9 with TRBJ2-1; 8 bases line up with TRBD2. The length of the CDR3 is 15 residues. Per the germline V gene, CDR1 is SGDLS and CDR2 is YYNGEE. J was trimmed by 9 bases and V by 2 bases; bases with no gene match: 10. In nucleotides, the CDR3 is TGTGCCAGCAGCGTCAGGGCGGGAGGAGCTGGTGAGCAGTTCTTC. Its translation is CASSVRAGGAGEQFF.

This clonotype has at least ten counts. The rearrangement joins TRBV7-9 to TRBJ2-4; D may be TRBD1 or TRBD2 (5 bases each). Germline V gives CDR1 SEHNR, CDR2 FQNEAQ (reference sequence). The length of the CDR3 is 15 residues. V lost 1 base and J 3 bases, leaving 10 bases between the germline ends. This chain's CDR3 is CASSLGGAGKNIQYF. The CDR3 region has the DNA TGTGCCAGCAGCTTAGGGGGCGCGGGCAAAAACATTCAGTACTTC.

The chain employs TRBV5-1 and TRBJ2-1, with D possibly being TRBD1 (5 bases). Deletions cut 0 bases from V and 9 bases from J, with 7 bases between. Germline lookup yields CDR1 SGHRS and CDR2 YFSETQ. This CDR3 contains 12 residues. CDR3 region: CASSLATGEQFF. For the CDR3, the DNA is TGCGCCAGCAGCTTGGCCACAGGTGAGCAGTTCTTC.

The rearrangement uses TRBV28 and TRBJ2-1; TRBD2 agrees at 7 bases. The CDR3 has 15 amino acids. V lost 5 bases to trimming and J lost 7 bases; unmatched junction nucleotides: 11. From germline, CDR1 is MDHEN and CDR2 SYDVKM. DNA for the CDR3: TGTGCCAGCAGTCCAAACGCGGGAGTGTGGAATGAGCAGTTCTTC. Protein: CASSPNAGVWNEQFF.

This clonotype was observed a handful of times. The CDR3 coding sequence is TGTGCCACCAGTGGGGGGGTCTCCTACAATGAGCAGTTCTTC. As protein: CATSGGVSYNEQFF. This chain uses TRBV24-1 with TRBJ2-1; D possibly corresponds to TRBD2 (6 bases). The germline V gene has CDR1 KGHDR and CDR2 SFDVKD. V dropped 5 bases and J dropped 0 bases, with 7 bases sitting between them. The CDR3 sequence is 14 residues long.

V gene TRBV5-1 combines with J gene TRBJ2-5; 13 nucleotides match TRBD2. The CDR3 runs to 14 residues. V gave up 9 bases and J gave up 5 bases; unmatched junction bases: 7. Looked up from germline, CDR1 is SGHRS and CDR2 is YFSETQ. The CDR3 sequence: CATTSGRAFETQYF. The CDR3, as DNA: TGCGCCACCACTAGCGGGAGGGCCTTTGAGACCCAGTACTTC. The full variable domain, in which reference TRBV5-1 and TRBJ2-5 provide the parts outside the CDR3, is KAGVTQTPRYLIKTRGQQVTLSCSPISGHRSVSWYQQTPGQGLQFLFEYFSETQRNKGNFPGRFSGRQFSNSRSEMNVSTLELGDSALYLCATTSGRAFETQYFGPGTRLLVL.

This sequence joins TRBV15 and TRBJ2-3; TRBD2 matches 10 bases. This CDR3 has 16 amino acids. Germline lookup yields CDR1 LNHNV and CDR2 YYDKDF (reference sequence). After removal of 1 base from V and 4 bases from J, the junction contained 5 bases not matched to a gene. As DNA, the CDR3 is TGTGCCACCAGCAGAGTGAGCGGGAGGGGTGCAGATACGCAGTATTTT. The encoded protein is CATSRVSGRGADTQYF.